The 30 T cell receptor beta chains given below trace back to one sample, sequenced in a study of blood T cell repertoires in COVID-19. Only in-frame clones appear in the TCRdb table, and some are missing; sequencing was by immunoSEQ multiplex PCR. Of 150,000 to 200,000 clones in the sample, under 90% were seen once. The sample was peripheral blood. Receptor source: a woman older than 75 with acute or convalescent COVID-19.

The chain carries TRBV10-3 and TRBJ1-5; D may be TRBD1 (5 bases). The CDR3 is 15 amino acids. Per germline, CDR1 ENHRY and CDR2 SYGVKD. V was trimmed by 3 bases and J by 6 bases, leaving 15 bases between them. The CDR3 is CAISEGGDTFQPQHF. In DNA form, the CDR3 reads TGTGCCATCAGTGAAGGAGGGGATACTTTTCAGCCCCAGCATTTT.

Written as DNA, the CDR3 is TGTGCCAGCAGTGAAAGGACAGGAGCCTACAATGAGCAGTTCTTC. Residues: CASSERTGAYNEQFF. This sequence joins TRBV6-1 and TRBJ2-1; 7 bases map to TRBD1. This CDR3 is built from 15 residues. The germline gives CDR1 MNHNS, CDR2 SASEGT. V dropped 2 bases and J dropped 2; count of bases not matched to a gene: 3.

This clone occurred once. The CDR3 loop reads CASSSGTSGGFKNIQYF. CDR3 bases: TGTGCCAGCAGCTCCGGGACTAGCGGGGGGTTCAAAAACATTCAGTACTTC. The V and J genes are TRBV7-9 and TRBJ2-4; 15 nucleotides align to TRBD2. The germline V gene encodes CDR1 SEHNR and CDR2 FQNEAQ (reference sequence). V lost 4 bases to trimming and J lost 3 bases; unmatched junction nucleotides: 4. The CDR3 totals 17 residues.

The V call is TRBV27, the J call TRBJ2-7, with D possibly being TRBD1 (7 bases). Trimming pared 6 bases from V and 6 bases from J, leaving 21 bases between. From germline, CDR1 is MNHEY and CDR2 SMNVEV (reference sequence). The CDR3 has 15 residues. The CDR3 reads CASSRKAGGTGEQYF. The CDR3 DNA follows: TGTGCCAGCAGCCGAAAAGCAGGGGGGACGGGCGAGCAGTACTTC.

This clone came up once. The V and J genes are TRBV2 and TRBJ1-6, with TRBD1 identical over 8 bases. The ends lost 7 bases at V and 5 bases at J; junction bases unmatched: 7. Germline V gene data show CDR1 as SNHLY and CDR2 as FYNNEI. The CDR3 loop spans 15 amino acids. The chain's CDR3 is CASTEQGVNNSPLHF. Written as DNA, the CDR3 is TGTGCCAGCACCGAACAGGGGGTAAATAATTCACCCCTCCACTTT.

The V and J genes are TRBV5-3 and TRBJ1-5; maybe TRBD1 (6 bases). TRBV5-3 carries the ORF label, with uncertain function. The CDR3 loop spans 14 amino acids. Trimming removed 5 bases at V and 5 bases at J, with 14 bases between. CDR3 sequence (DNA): TGTGCCAGAAGGATGACAGGCGGGTATCAGCCCCAGCATTTT. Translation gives CARRMTGGYQPQHF.

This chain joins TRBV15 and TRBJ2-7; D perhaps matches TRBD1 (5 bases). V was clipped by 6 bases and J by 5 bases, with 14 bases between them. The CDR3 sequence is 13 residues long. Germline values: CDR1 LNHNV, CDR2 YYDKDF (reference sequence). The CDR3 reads CATSPQGINEQYF. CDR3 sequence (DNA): TGTGCCACCAGTCCCCAGGGTATCAACGAGCAGTACTTC.

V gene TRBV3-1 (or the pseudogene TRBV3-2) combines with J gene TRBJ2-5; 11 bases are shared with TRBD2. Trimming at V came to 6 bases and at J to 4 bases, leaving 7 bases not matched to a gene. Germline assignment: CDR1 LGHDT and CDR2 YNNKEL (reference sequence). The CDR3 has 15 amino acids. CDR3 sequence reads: CASSQIGLAGETQYF. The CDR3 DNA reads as TGTGCCAGCAGTCAGATCGGACTAGCGGGAGAGACCCAGTACTTC.

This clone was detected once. The CDR3 DNA follows: TGTGCCAGCAGTGCCTCGGGGGGGCCCTACAATGAGCAGTTCTTC. Protein: CASSASGGPYNEQFF. The chain couples TRBV9 to TRBJ2-1, with 8 bases lining up with TRBD2. From germline, CDR1 is SGDLS and CDR2 YYNGEE. The V gene end was trimmed by 5 bases and the J gene end by 2 bases; junction bases not matched to a gene: 6. The CDR3 covers 15 residues.

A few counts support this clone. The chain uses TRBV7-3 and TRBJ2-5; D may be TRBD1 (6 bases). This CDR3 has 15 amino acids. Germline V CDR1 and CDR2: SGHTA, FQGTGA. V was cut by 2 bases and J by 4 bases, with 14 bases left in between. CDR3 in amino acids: CASSLSGVGAETQYF. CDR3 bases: TGTGCCAGCAGCTTATCAGGGGTCGGGGCAGAGACCCAGTACTTC.

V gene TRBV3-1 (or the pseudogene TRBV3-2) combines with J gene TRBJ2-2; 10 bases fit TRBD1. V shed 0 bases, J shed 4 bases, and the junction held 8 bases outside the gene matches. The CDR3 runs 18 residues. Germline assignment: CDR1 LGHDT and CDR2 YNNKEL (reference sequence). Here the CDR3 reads CASSQDNSGQGITGELFF. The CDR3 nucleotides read TGTGCCAGCAGCCAAGATAATTCGGGACAGGGGATCACCGGGGAGCTGTTTTTT.

DNA for the CDR3: TGTGCCAGCAGCTTGGCCCTCCGGGTCGGTGACACTGAAGCTTTCTTT. It encodes CASSLALRVGDTEAFF. This rearrangement joins TRBV5-4 to TRBJ1-1; D not certain. Germline V CDR1 and CDR2: SGHNT, YYREEE (reference sequence). V was pared by 0 bases and J by 3 bases, with 15 bases between. This CDR3 region has 16 residues.

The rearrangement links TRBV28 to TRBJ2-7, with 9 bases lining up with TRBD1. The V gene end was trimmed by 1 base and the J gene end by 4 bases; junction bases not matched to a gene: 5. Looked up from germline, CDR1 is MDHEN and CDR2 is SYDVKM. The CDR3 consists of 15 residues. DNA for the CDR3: TGTGCCAGCAGTTTATCCGGGACAGGGATATACGAGCAGTACTTC. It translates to CASSLSGTGIYEQYF.

The DNA for the CDR3 is TGTGCCACCAAGCAGGGGGCCAACACCGGGGAGCTGTTTTTT. It is translated as CATKQGANTGELFF. The chain carries TRBV24-1 and TRBJ2-2, with 8 bases that match TRBD1. Germline V gene data show CDR1 as KGHDR and CDR2 as SFDVKD. The CDR3 covers 14 residues. J was trimmed by 2 bases and V by 8 bases; bases with no gene match: 3.

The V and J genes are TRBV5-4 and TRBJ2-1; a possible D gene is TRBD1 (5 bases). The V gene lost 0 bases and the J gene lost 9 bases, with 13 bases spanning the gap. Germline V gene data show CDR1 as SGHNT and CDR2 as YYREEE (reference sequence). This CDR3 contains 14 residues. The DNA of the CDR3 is TGTGCCAGCAGCTTGGTACAGGTCAATGGTGAGCAGTTCTTC. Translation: CASSLVQVNGEQFF. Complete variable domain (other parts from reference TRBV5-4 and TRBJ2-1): ETGVTQSPTHLIKTRGQQVTLRCSSQSGHNTVSWYQQALGQGPQFIFQYYREEENGRGNFPPRFSGLQFPNYSSELNVNALELDDSALYLCASSLVQVNGEQFFGPGTRLTVL.

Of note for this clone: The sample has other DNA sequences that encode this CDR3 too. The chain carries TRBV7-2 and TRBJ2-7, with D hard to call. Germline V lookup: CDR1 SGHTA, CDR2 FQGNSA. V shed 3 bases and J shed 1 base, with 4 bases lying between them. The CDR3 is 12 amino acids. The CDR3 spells CASSFVSYEQYF. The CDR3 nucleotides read TGTGCCAGCAGCTTCGTTTCCTACGAGCAGTACTTC.

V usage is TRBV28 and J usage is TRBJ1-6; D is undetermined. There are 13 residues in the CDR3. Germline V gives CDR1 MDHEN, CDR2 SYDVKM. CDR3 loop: CAAASQNNSPLHF. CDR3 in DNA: TGTGCAGCAGCGAGTCAGAATAATTCACCCCTCCACTTT.

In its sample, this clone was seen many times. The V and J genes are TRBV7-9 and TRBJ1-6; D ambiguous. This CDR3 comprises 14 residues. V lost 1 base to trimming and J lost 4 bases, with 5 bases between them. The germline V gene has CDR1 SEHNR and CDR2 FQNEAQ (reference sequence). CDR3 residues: CASSLEQYNSPLHF. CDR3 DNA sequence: TGTGCCAGCAGCTTAGAACAGTATAATTCACCCCTCCACTTT.

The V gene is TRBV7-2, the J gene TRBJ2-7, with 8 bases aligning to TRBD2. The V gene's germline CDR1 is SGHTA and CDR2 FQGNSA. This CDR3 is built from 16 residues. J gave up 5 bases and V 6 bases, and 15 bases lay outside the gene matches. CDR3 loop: CASSPRGDGTRDEQYF. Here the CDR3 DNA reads TGTGCCAGCAGTCCAAGGGGGGACGGGACTAGGGACGAGCAGTACTTC.

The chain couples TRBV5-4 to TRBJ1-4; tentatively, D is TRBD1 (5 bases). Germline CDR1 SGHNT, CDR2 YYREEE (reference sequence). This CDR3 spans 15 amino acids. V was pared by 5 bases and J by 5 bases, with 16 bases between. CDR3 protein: CASRDGAGKNEKLFF. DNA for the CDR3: TGTGCCAGCAGAGATGGGGCAGGGAAGAATGAAAAACTGTTTTTT.

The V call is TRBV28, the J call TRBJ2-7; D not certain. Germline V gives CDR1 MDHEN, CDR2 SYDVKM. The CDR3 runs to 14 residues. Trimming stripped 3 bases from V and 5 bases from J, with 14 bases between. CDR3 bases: TGTGCCAGCAGTTTCGGCCAGACTTCAAACGAGCAGTACTTC. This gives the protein CASSFGQTSNEQYF.

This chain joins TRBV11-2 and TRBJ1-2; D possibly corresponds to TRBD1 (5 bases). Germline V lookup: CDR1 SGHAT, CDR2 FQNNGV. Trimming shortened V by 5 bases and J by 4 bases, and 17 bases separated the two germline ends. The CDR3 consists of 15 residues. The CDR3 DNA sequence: TGTGCCAGCAGCCCCCCGGGACTGGAGGTCTATGGCTACACCTTC. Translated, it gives CASSPPGLEVYGYTF.

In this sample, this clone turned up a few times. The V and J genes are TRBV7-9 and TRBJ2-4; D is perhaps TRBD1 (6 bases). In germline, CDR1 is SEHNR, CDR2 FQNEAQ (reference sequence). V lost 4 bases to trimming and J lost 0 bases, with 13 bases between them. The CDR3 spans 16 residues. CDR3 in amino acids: CASSSRGVGAKNIQYF. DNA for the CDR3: TGTGCCAGCAGCTCCAGGGGAGTGGGAGCCAAAAACATTCAGTACTTC.

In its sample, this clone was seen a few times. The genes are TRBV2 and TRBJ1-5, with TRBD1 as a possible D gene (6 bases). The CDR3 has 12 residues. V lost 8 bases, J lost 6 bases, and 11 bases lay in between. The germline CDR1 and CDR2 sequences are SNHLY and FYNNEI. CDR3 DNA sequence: TGTGCCAGCCGTACAGGGCCTCAGCCCCAGCATTTT. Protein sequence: CASRTGPQPQHF.

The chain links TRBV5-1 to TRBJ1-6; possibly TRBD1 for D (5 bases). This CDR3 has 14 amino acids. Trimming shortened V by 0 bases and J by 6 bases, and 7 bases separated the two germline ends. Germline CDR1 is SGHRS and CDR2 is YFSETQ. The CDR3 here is CASSLGQINSPLHF. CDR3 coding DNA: TGCGCCAGCAGCTTGGGACAGATTAATTCACCCCTCCACTTT. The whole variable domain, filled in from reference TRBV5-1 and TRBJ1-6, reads KAGVTQTPRYLIKTRGQQVTLSCSPISGHRSVSWYQQTPGQGLQFLFEYFSETQRNKGNFPGRFSGRQFSNSRSEMNVSTLELGDSALYLCASSLGQINSPLHFGNGTRLTVT.

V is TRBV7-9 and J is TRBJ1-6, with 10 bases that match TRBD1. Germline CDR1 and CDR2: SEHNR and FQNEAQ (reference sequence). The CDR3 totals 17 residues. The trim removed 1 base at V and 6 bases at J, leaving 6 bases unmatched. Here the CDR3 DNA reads TGTGCCAGCAGCTTAGTCCGACAGGGGGCTATTAATTCACCCCTCCACTTT. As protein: CASSLVRQGAINSPLHF. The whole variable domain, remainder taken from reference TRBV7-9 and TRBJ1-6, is DTGVSQNPRHKITKRGQNVTFRCDPISEHNRLYWYRQTLGQGPEFLTYFQNEAQLEKSRLLSDRFSAERPKGSFSTLEIQRTEQGDSAMYLCASSLVRQGAINSPLHFGNGTRLTVT.

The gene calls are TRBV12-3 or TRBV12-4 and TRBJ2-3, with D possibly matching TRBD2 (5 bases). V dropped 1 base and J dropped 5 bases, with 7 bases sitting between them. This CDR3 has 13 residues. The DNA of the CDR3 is TGTGCCAGCAGTTTAGGGGCGGGAGATACGCAGTATTTT. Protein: CASSLGAGDTQYF.

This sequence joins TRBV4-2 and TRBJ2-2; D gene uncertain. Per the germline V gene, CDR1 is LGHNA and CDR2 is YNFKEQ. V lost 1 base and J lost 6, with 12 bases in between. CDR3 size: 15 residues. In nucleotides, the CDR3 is TGTGCCAGCAGCCAAGGCTTGGGTCTAGCCGGGGAGCTGTTTTTT. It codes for CASSQGLGLAGELFF.

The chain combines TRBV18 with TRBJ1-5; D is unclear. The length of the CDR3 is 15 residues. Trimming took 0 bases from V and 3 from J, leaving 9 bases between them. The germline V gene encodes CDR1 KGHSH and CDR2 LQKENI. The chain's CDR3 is CASSPPGAVNQPQHF. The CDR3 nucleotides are TGTGCCAGCTCACCACCGGGAGCGGTCAATCAGCCCCAGCATTTT.

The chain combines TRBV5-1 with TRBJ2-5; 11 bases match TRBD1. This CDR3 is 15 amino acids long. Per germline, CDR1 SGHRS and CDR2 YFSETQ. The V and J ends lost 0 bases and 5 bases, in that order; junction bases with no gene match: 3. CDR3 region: CASSLAGTGGETQYF. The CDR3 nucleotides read TGCGCCAGCAGCTTGGCCGGGACAGGGGGGGAGACCCAGTACTTC.